These 12 T cell receptor beta chains originate from one sample sequenced in a study of cytotoxic CD8 clonotypes in ibrutinib-treated CLL. Assay: immunoSEQ multiplex PCR; the TCRdb copy retains only in-frame clones and omits some. The table records about 140,000 clones, about 80% of them present only once. Sequencing used PBMCs, obtained after 12 months of ibrutinib treatment. The receptors come from a human donor with chronic lymphocytic leukemia.

The rearrangement links TRBV6-5 to TRBJ2-1; TRBD2 aligns across 8 bases. The CDR3 extends over 16 amino acids. After removal of 3 bases from V and 7 bases from J, the junction contained 11 bases not matched to a gene. Germline values: CDR1 MNHEY, CDR2 SVGAGI. The CDR3 DNA reads as TGTGCCAGCAGTTATACCGGGAGCGGGGGAAGGAATGAGCAGTTCTTC. Protein sequence: CASSYTGSGGRNEQFF.

This clone appeared a few times. The CDR3 is CASRGQGLHQPQHF. The CDR3 nucleotides are TGTGCCAGCAGAGGACAGGGGCTTCACCAGCCCCAGCATTTT. The chain employs TRBV2 and TRBJ1-5; 9 bases fit TRBD1. CDR3 length equals 14 residues. Germline V CDR1 and CDR2: SNHLY, FYNNEI. V lost 6 bases to trimming and J lost 7 bases; unmatched junction nucleotides: 7. The whole variable domain, filled in from reference TRBV2 and TRBJ1-5, reads EPEVTQTPSHQVTQMGQEVILRCVPISNHLYFYWYRQILGQKVEFLVSFYNNEISEKSEIFDDQFSVERPDGSNFTLKIRSTKLEDSAMYFCASRGQGLHQPQHFGDGTRLSIL.

The genes are TRBV4-2 and TRBJ2-1; weak D call: TRBD2 (6 bases). V was clipped by 5 bases and J by 4 bases, with 15 bases between them. CDR1 is LGHNA and CDR2 is YNFKEQ in the germline V gene. The CDR3 runs 15 residues. The CDR3 region is CASSGSGLLYNEQFF. In DNA form, the CDR3 reads TGTGCCAGCAGCGGCTCGGGACTCTTATACAATGAGCAGTTCTTC.

J is TRBJ2-7 and V is TRBV5-1; D is unclear. Germline lookup yields CDR1 SGHRS and CDR2 YFSETQ. V lost 4 bases to trimming and J lost 7 bases, with 15 bases between them. This CDR3 contains 13 residues. CDR3 protein: CASSKDPYGEQYF. The CDR3 DNA reads TGCGCCAGCAGCAAGGACCCTTATGGGGAGCAGTACTTC.

The chain couples TRBV11-2 to TRBJ1-2, with unresolved D. Trimming stripped 2 bases from V and 1 base from J, with 14 bases between. CDR1 is SGHAT and CDR2 is FQNNGV in the germline V gene. This CDR3 spans 16 amino acids. The CDR3 DNA is TGTGCCAGCAGCTTATCTACGGGCCTTGGTAACTATGGCTACACCTTC. Encoded protein: CASSLSTGLGNYGYTF.

This chain joins TRBV19 and TRBJ2-1; TRBD2 might be the D (5 bases). Germline V gene sequence: CDR1 LNHDA, CDR2 SQIVND (reference sequence). The V gene lost 7 bases and the J gene lost 5 bases, with 15 bases spanning the gap. CDR3 length: 14 amino acids. The chain's CDR3 is CASIGWGENNEQFF. CDR3 in DNA: TGTGCCAGTATTGGGTGGGGAGAGAACAATGAGCAGTTCTTC.

This clone appeared many times. The chain has TRBV10-3 and TRBJ2-7; the D gene is possibly TRBD1 (6 bases). CDR3 length equals 16 residues. The germline V and J ends were trimmed by 2 bases and 0 bases, with 14 bases remaining between them. The V gene's germline CDR1 is ENHRY and CDR2 SYGVKD. The CDR3 is CAISEPRQVSSYEQYF. In nucleotides, the CDR3 is TGTGCCATCAGTGAGCCCAGACAGGTCAGCTCCTACGAGCAGTACTTC.

The count of this clone is one. The J gene is TRBJ2-7, the V gene TRBV6-1, with TRBD2 as a possible D gene (7 bases). CDR1 MNHNS and CDR2 SASEGT come from the germline V gene. The CDR3 runs 15 residues. Trimming left V 2 bases short and J 6 bases short, with 17 bases between. Here the CDR3 DNA reads TGTGCCAGCAGTGAACCGGAGAAGGGGGGGGGCGAGCAGTACTTC. As protein: CASSEPEKGGGEQYF.

This chain connects TRBV28 to TRBJ1-1; D may be TRBD1 (5 bases). The germline V and J ends were trimmed by 1 base and 4 bases, with 7 bases remaining between them. There are 13 residues in the CDR3. Germline values: CDR1 MDHEN, CDR2 SYDVKM. As DNA, the CDR3 is TGTGCCAGCAGTTTATACAGGAGCACTGAAGCTTTCTTT. Amino acids: CASSLYRSTEAFF.

The rearrangement joins TRBV5-1 to TRBJ2-3; D could derive from TRBD1 or TRBD2 (5 bases each). This CDR3 is built from 14 residues. Trimming shortened V by 4 bases and J by 4 bases, and 13 bases separated the two germline ends. Germline V gene data show CDR1 as SGHRS and CDR2 as YFSETQ. CDR3 loop: CASSQNQGPDTQYF. CDR3 nucleotides: TGCGCCAGCAGCCAAAACCAGGGACCAGATACGCAGTATTTT. The whole variable domain, filled in from reference TRBV5-1 and TRBJ2-3, reads KAGVTQTPRYLIKTRGQQVTLSCSPISGHRSVSWYQQTPGQGLQFLFEYFSETQRNKGNFPGRFSGRQFSNSRSEMNVSTLELGDSALYLCASSQNQGPDTQYFGPGTRLTVL.

This chain connects TRBV7-8 to TRBJ2-3; perhaps TRBD2 as D (6 bases). The CDR3 extends over 14 amino acids. Per the germline V gene, CDR1 is SGHVS and CDR2 is FQNEAQ. V was pared by 5 bases and J by 5 bases, with 14 bases between. CDR3 region: CASSPLTGEDTQYF. For the CDR3, the DNA is TGTGCCAGCAGCCCGCTAACGGGGGAAGATACGCAGTATTTT.

J is TRBJ2-4 and V is TRBV5-1; 9 bases map to TRBD2. Per germline, CDR1 SGHRS and CDR2 YFSETQ. The CDR3 length is 15 residues. Germline trimming cut 2 bases from V and 5 bases from J; bases unmatched to any gene: 5. As DNA, the CDR3 is TGCGCCAGCAGCTTCGCGGGAGGGCCCGAAAACATTCAGTACTTC. Amino acids: CASSFAGGPENIQYF.